The 2 T cell receptor beta chains given below trace back to one sample, sequenced in a study of blood T cell repertoires in COVID-19. Repertoires were generated with immunoSEQ multiplex PCR, while TCRdb's copy carries only in-frame clones and drops some. The table shows approximately 360,000 clones, with 88% occurring only once. The source material was PBMCs or T cells enriched from blood (not recorded which). Every receptor here comes from a woman aged 30 to 39 with acute COVID-19.

This clone is a singleton in its sample. This chain links TRBV18 with TRBJ1-1; 9 bases match TRBD1. This CDR3 spans 16 amino acids. Germline loops: CDR1 KGHSH, CDR2 LQKENI. Losses at the gene ends were 4 bases for V and 1 base for J; bases not matched to a gene: 7. CDR3 loop: CASSLTQGAGNTEAFF. The CDR3 DNA sequence: TGTGCCAGCTCACTAACACAGGGGGCAGGGAACACTGAAGCTTTCTTT.

The rearrangement joins TRBV27 to TRBJ1-2; a possible D gene is TRBD1 (6 bases). CDR1 is MNHEY, CDR2 SMNVEV, per germline (reference sequence). CDR3 length: 14 amino acids. Trimming left V 6 bases short and J 4 bases short, with 15 bases between. The chain's CDR3 is CASSPFNRVYGYTF. CDR3 nucleotide sequence: TGTGCCAGCAGCCCCTTTAACAGGGTCTATGGCTACACCTTC.